A selection of T cell receptor beta chains follows, all from one sample in a study of blood T cell repertoires in COVID-19. Sequenced by immunoSEQ multiplex PCR; TCRdb stores in-frame clones only, minus some. The sample holds approximately 130,000 clones; 77% are singletons and the top ten take 20%. The sequencing input was peripheral blood. The receptor set was obtained from an elderly man with acute or convalescent COVID-19. Both conserved end residues are part of each CDR3. The order of the fields is clone size, V gene, J gene, D gene, CDR3 DNA, CDR3 protein. A D gene is named only where the DNA matches it firmly. Size is omitted from some rows. Given values are once, few, many or a class for expanded clones.

-	TRBV12-5	TRBJ2-1	-	TGTGCTAGTGGTTTGGAGACAGTCAATGAGCAGTTCTTC	CASGLETVNEQFF
once	TRBV9	TRBJ2-3	-	TGTGCCAGCAACCCGAGGCAGGGAAGCACAGATACGCAGTATTTT	CASNPRQGSTDTQYF
-	TRBV6-5	TRBJ1-6	-	TGTGCCAGCAGTCCGCCCGGGACAACGAGTTCACCCCTCCACTTT	CASSPPGTTSSPLHF
-	TRBV18	TRBJ2-1	TRBD2	TGTGCCAGCTCACCTGGACTAGCGGCACACAATGAGCAGTTCTTC	CASSPGLAAHNEQFF
-	TRBV9	TRBJ2-5	TRBD2	TGTGCCAGCAGCGTAGCAAGCGGGGGTAACCAAGAGACCCAGTACTTC	CASSVASGGNQETQYF
once	TRBV28	TRBJ1-5	-	TGTGCCAGCCGGCGCTGGACAGTTTCCAATCAGCCCCAGCATTTT	CASRRWTVSNQPQHF
-	TRBV19	TRBJ2-5	-	TGTGCCAGTATGGGAATAGGATCGGGGCAAGAGACCCAGTACTTC	CASMGIGSGQETQYF
-	TRBV30	TRBJ1-6	-	TGTGCCTGGAGTCCGGGTGTTAATTCACCCCTCCACTTT	CAWSPGVNSPLHF
-	TRBV7-9	TRBJ1-5	-	TGTGCCAGCAGCCACAGAGGCAATCAGCCCCAGCATTTT	CASSHRGNQPQHF
-	TRBV19	TRBJ2-3	TRBD1	TGTGCCAGTAGTGCTACAGGGGGCGCGGTAAAGGCAGATACGCAGTATTTT	CASSATGGAVKADTQYF
-	TRBV4-1	TRBJ1-5	-	TGCGCCAGCAGCGGTACCCGGCGGGGCCCCTTTAGCAATCAGCCCCAGCATTTT	CASSGTRRGPFSNQPQHF
once	TRBV4-1	TRBJ2-5	TRBD2	TGCGCCAGCAGCTCAATAGCGGGGGGGTGGGAGACCCAGTACTTC	CASSSIAGGWETQYF
-	TRBV7-9	TRBJ2-3	-	TGTGCCAGCAGCTTAGACGGGGCAGATACGCAGTATTTT	CASSLDGADTQYF
-	TRBV21-1	TRBJ2-5	-	TGTGCCAGCAGCAACCGGGACAGCCAAGAGACCCAGTACTTC	CASSNRDSQETQYF
-	TRBV5-1	TRBJ2-5	TRBD2	TGCGCCAGCAGGAGGAGCGGGGGGGCCGGAGAGACCCAGTACTTC	CASRRSGGAGETQYF
-	TRBV6-6	TRBJ1-3	TRBD1	TGTGCCAGCAGTTTTGGACAGGCCAGCTCTGGAAACACCATATATTTT	CASSFGQASSGNTIYF
-	TRBV7-9	TRBJ1-6	TRBD1	TGTGCCAGCAGCTTCGGACAGGGAGATTCACCCCTCCACTTT	CASSFGQGDSPLHF
-	TRBV4-1	TRBJ2-5	TRBD1	TGCGCCAGCAGCCAGGGGACAGTTGGCGAGACCCAGTACTTC	CASSQGTVGETQYF